The clone carrying this T cell receptor (beta chain) was observed at least ten times. Germline CDR1 reads LGHDT; CDR2 reads YNNKEL (reference sequence). CDR3 length: 12 amino acids. Unmatched junction bases numbered 7, after V lost 1 base and J lost 13 bases. A universal primer site and UMIs were added as TCR cDNA was made by 5'RACE template switching. TCRdb fed the 5' RACE reads into MiXCR, producing one record per CDR3 protein. This sample has approximately 160,000 distinct CDR3 sequences, with about 6.2% found just once. The data stem from a study of T cells after yellow fever vaccination. This clonotype originated in a man aged 18 to 29 who received the YFV17D yellow fever vaccine. The material sequenced was CD4+ T cells sorted from PBMCs, taken on the day of the first yellow fever vaccination. This rearrangement joins TRBV3-1 to TRBJ2-7, with 7 bases aligning to TRBD1. Here the CDR3 DNA reads TGTGCCAGCAGCCAAGGACAGGGCCGTGGATACTTC. Its protein is CASSQGQGRGYF.